The T cell receptor (beta chain) under discussion was sequenced for a study of blood T cells in healthy people across ages. At the level of the study: T cells yielded about one barcoded beta molecule per two cells through template switching. General study results and limits: PBMCs were not sorted, which prevented a conclusive comparison of naive versus antigen-experienced cells.

Combining a sample-barcoded 5' primer with a J-beta primer mix, a second PCR ran for roughly 7 to 12 cycles. Using its own MiXCR run on the 5' RACE reads, TCRdb lists one record per CDR3 protein. Of roughly 550,000 distinct CDR3 sequences listed, under 30% are singletons. The CDR3 totals 12 residues. The V end lost 4 bases, the J end lost 3 bases, and 6 bases lay between the germline ends. The germline gives CDR1 DFQATT, CDR2 SNEGSKA (reference sequence). This clonotype has just a few counts. What it binds is not known. These data were also filed under a second study, of T cells of mothers and their children.

Source material: blood. The chain couples TRBV20-1 to TRBJ2-2; D possibly corresponds to TRBD1 (5 bases). The source is a boy aged 5-17 years in good health. Here the CDR3 reads CSATRDTGELFF. The CDR3 nucleotides are TGCAGTGCTACCAGGGACACCGGGGAGCTGTTTTTT.